This T cell receptor (beta chain) appears in the sequencing data of a study of T cells expressing NK-cell markers. For this clonotype: Its cognate antigen is unknown.

TCRdb reprocessed the 5' RACE reads, with one entry per CDR3 protein and no DNA. The sample's table shows over 350,000 distinct CDR3 sequences. There are 14 residues in the CDR3. Study results and caveats: In several donors, dominant clonotypes made up roughly 28.3-65% of CD3+CD56-NKG2C+ cells.

The clonotype originates from a woman aged 50 to 60 in good health. The chain couples TRBV12-3 or TRBV12-4 to TRBJ1-3. Sequencing was carried out using blood T cells: a sorted CD56 or NKG2C T cell subset, CD4+ or CD8+ T cells, or bulk PBMC T cells (not recorded which). The CDR3 here is CASSFITEGNTIYF.